The clone carrying this TCR beta chain was seen repeatedly, ten times or more. Its antigen is still unknown. This sample was included in a study of T cells after yellow fever vaccination. A universal primer site and UMIs were added as TCR cDNA was made by 5'RACE template switching. TCRdb analysed the 5' RACE reads with MiXCR anew, one entry per CDR3 protein. The repertoire holds about 58,000 distinct CDR3 sequences, approximately 6.9% seen once, with around 44% in the top ten. Findings of the study overall: Reappearing after the booster were most of the clones from primary vaccination (about 95% CD4, 85% to 90% CD8). Researchers cautioned that FACS-sorted repertoires could harbor abundant clonotypes contaminating from the bulk population.

This receptor was identified in a man aged 18 to 35 who received the YFV17D yellow fever vaccine. The starting material was CD8+ T cells sorted from PBMCs, obtained on the day of the first yellow fever vaccination.

CDR3 DNA sequence: TGTGCCAGCACCCCGGGGGGCTCCTACAATGAGCAGTTCTTC. It translates to CASTPGGSYNEQFF. The chain couples TRBV27 to TRBJ2-1; TRBD2 matches at 7 bases. The CDR3 has 14 residues. Losses at the gene ends were 7 bases for V and 0 bases for J; bases not matched to a gene: 3. Germline V CDR1 and CDR2: MNHEY, SMNVEV (reference sequence).